This T cell receptor beta chain was obtained from a study of beta chain features in type 1 diabetes. There are a few counts of this clone. Its cognate antigen is unknown. V lost 6 bases to trimming and J lost 5 bases; unmatched junction nucleotides: 12. Germline CDR1 and CDR2: SSHAT and FNYEAQ (reference sequence). The CDR3 covers 16 residues. Every isolated RNA sample was fully reverse transcribed, so sequencing captured expressed TCRB transcripts. It was found that naive, central memory and regulatory T cell samples averaged around 3.6 million reads. Sequenced by immunoSEQ multiplex PCR; TCRdb stores in-frame clones only, minus some. The sample has around 350,000 clones, around 13% seen once; the top ten hold around 0.02%. Study findings and constraints: Junctions at VDJ sites from type 1 diabetes patients had fewer insertions and more deletions. It was possible that PCR favored shorter templates, equally so in patients and controls.

A single heparinised blood sample, averaging about 120 mL, was obtained per donor. The V and J genes are TRBV7-7 and TRBJ2-5; 10 nucleotides align to TRBD1. Input material: naive CD4+ T cells from blood. This sequence was found in a young man in good health. CDR3 nucleotides: TGTGCCAGCAGTCCCGGGACAGGGGTTTTCGGGGAGACCCAGTACTTC. Translation: CASSPGTGVFGETQYF.